These 11 T cell receptor beta chains were all obtained from the same sample, sequenced in a study of brain T cells in children with intractable seizures. Method: immunoSEQ multiplex PCR; TCRdb's copy keeps in-frame clones and lacks some. This sample carries 80,000 or so clones, around 91% of them seen once, and the ten largest clones take approximately 25%. The source was peripheral blood, collected at surgery. Receptor source: a girl between 2 and 10 years old with Rasmussen encephalitis and intractable seizures.

The chain uses TRBV6-1 and TRBJ1-5, with 7 bases aligning to TRBD1. J gave up 4 bases and V 2 bases, and 8 bases lay outside the gene matches. Germline V gene data show CDR1 as MNHNS and CDR2 as SASEGT. The CDR3 is made up of 16 amino acids. CDR3 sequence reads: CASSESGTALNQPQHF. Written as DNA, the CDR3 is TGTGCCAGCAGTGAATCAGGGACAGCCCTAAATCAGCCCCAGCATTTT.

The chain recombines TRBV7-2 with TRBJ1-2, with 7 bases fitting TRBD1. Germline V gene lookup returns CDR1 SGHTA and CDR2 FQGNSA. The CDR3 spans 14 residues. Trimming at V came to 0 bases and at J to 8 bases, leaving 6 bases not matched to a gene. CDR3 in amino acids: CASSLAPDRAGYTF. CDR3 coding DNA: TGTGCCAGCAGCTTAGCCCCAGACAGGGCGGGCTACACCTTC.

This sequence joins TRBV12-3 or TRBV12-4 and TRBJ2-2; perhaps TRBD2 as D (7 bases). Trimming cost V 8 bases and J 4 bases, with 11 bases left between them. There are 13 residues in the CDR3. As DNA, the CDR3 is TGTGCCAGCTGCGGGGGCGGCACCGGGGAGCTGTTTTTT. Its translation is CASCGGGTGELFF.

The chain combines TRBV5-7 with TRBJ1-4; 7 nucleotides match TRBD1. TRBV5-7 is an open reading frame whose function is uncertain. The CDR3 has 16 amino acids. The junction had 15 bases not matched to a gene; V was cut back by 4 bases and J by 9 bases. The CDR3 nucleotides read TGTGCCAGCAGCAGACAGGGTCACTTGGGGAAAAAAAAACTGTTTTTT. This translates into CASSRQGHLGKKKLFF.

The gene calls are TRBV2 and TRBJ2-7; TRBD2 matches 9 bases. Germline CDR1 reads SNHLY; CDR2 reads FYNNEI. This CDR3 contains 14 residues. V was clipped by 5 bases and J by 3 bases; unmatched bases: 5. This CDR3 reads CASSRRREGYEQYF. CDR3 DNA: TGTGCCAGCAGTCGTAGGCGGGAGGGCTACGAGCAGTACTTC. The whole variable domain, remainder taken from reference TRBV2 and TRBJ2-7, is EPEVTQTPSHQVTQMGQEVILRCVPISNHLYFYWYRQILGQKVEFLVSFYNNEISEKSEIFDDQFSVERPDGSNFTLKIRSTKLEDSAMYFCASSRRREGYEQYFGPGTRLTVT.

The J gene is TRBJ2-1, the V gene TRBV2, with 8 bases aligning to TRBD2. The CDR3 runs to 16 residues. The J segment lost 0 bases and the V segment lost 3 bases, leaving 4 bases of the junction unmatched. CDR1 SNHLY and CDR2 FYNNEI come from the germline V gene. The CDR3 loop is CASSDERGHSYNEQFF. The CDR3 region has the DNA TGTGCCAGCAGTGATGAGCGGGGGCACTCCTACAATGAGCAGTTCTTC.

This chain links TRBV5-6 with TRBJ1-2, with D unclear. Between the trimmed V and J ends, which lost 2 bases and 2 bases, there was a span of 13 bases. CDR1 and CDR2 (germline): SGHDT, YYEEEE. This CDR3 has 15 residues. The DNA of the CDR3 is TGTGCCAGCAGCTTAGCTGGGTCCGGCAACTATGGCTACACCTTC. This translates into CASSLAGSGNYGYTF. Full variable domain (missing parts from reference TRBV5-6 and TRBJ1-2): DAGVTQSPTHLIKTRGQQVTLRCSPKSGHDTVSWYQQALGQGPQFIFQYYEEEERQRGNFPDRFSGHQFPNYSSELNVNALLLGDSALYLCASSLAGSGNYGYTFGSGTRLTVV.

This clone turned up a few times. This rearrangement joins TRBV15 to TRBJ2-2; D gene ambiguous. The CDR3 contains 13 residues. Trimming removed 1 base from V and 4 bases from J, with 4 bases in between. Germline V gene lookup returns CDR1 LNHNV and CDR2 YYDKDF (reference sequence). CDR3 sequence reads: CATSRGLTGELFF. CDR3 nucleotide sequence: TGTGCCACCAGCAGAGGGCTCACCGGGGAGCTGTTTTTT.

The V and J genes are TRBV28 and TRBJ1-1, with 10 bases identical to TRBD1. This CDR3 contains 15 residues. Germline loops: CDR1 MDHEN, CDR2 SYDVKM. V was pared by 5 bases and J by 7 bases, with 10 bases of the junction left unmatched. As DNA, the CDR3 is TGTGCCAGCAGTCCTCGGACAGGGGGTTTGGTTGAAGCTTTCTTT. Translation gives CASSPRTGGLVEAFF.

This chain uses TRBV6-4 with TRBJ2-3; TRBD2 matches at 9 bases. V was pared by 3 bases and J by 2 bases, with 6 bases of the junction left unmatched. From germline, CDR1 is MRHNA and CDR2 SNTAGT. The CDR3 contains 16 residues. CDR3 amino acids: CASSDVAGEHTDTQYF. The CDR3 DNA reads TGTGCCAGCAGTGATGTAGCGGGAGAACACACAGATACGCAGTATTTT.

This clone was recorded once. This sequence joins TRBV4-2 and TRBJ2-7, with 13 bases that match TRBD2. V gave up 2 bases and J gave up 3 bases; unmatched junction bases: 10. From germline, CDR1 is LGHNA and CDR2 YNFKEQ. The CDR3 loop spans 18 amino acids. CDR3 amino acids: CASSQFLGTSGVRYEQYF. DNA of the CDR3: TGTGCCAGCAGCCAATTCCTTGGGACTAGCGGGGTTCGCTACGAGCAGTACTTC.